This T cell receptor (beta chain) came from a study of blood T cell repertoires in COVID-19 (TCRdb year 2020). Regarding the complete study: Samples from collaborators originated in the United States, Italy and Spain and spanned both the acute and convalescent phases of COVID-19. Deeply sampled blood TCRbeta repertoires from subjects exposed to, actively infected with, or recovered from COVID-19 were included in the dataset. The material from the prospective study consisted of cDNA or gDNA derived from T cells, B-cell-depleted T cells, or PBMCs. Nearly every sample came with metadata listing a de-identified subject ID, COVID-19 status, age in years and sex. Where HLA class I and class II types were available, the types were taken from metadata supplied by the sample provider, not from assay-based typing. A freely available public database, intended as a resource for researchers studying the immune response to SARS-CoV-2, is where the repertoires were released. Samples came from the ongoing ImmuneRACE study (first 160 participants) plus 1,254 subjects from 6 global collaborators. Results the study describes overall, beyond this receptor: How much clinical and demographic metadata was included differed by source and by participant, and the metadata was provided uncurated.

For this clone: This receptor's antigen is unknown. Base-call qualities are not available, and no considerably larger clone is one nucleotide away.

In the prospective study, participants were about 18 to 100 years old, resided in under 30 geographic areas of the United States, and were enrolled through a virtual design. In the prospective study, participants were assigned to cohorts based on the clinical history participants reported in a screening survey and a study questionnaire. For ImmuneRACE Cohort 3, a participant was defined as recovered based on two consecutive negative NP/OP PCR tests, clearance by a healthcare professional, or resolution of symptoms. In the prospective study, whole blood, serum and a nasopharyngeal or oropharyngeal swab were collected from each participant by mobile phlebotomists. Participants in the prospective study had the option to provide additional blood draws and questionnaires over a roughly two-month period. Prospective study blood samples were shipped either frozen or at room temperature before DNA extraction.

V is pruned by 3 bases and J by 1 base, leaving 23 bases of the junction without a gene match. The CDR3 measures 21 amino acids from cysteine to phenylalanine. The sequence is cut down to CDR3 DNA, 63 bases in frame from base 1. CDR1 and CDR2 are drawn from the germline V gene (reference sequence): DFQATT, SNEGSKA. TCRbeta CDR3 regions were amplified from genomic DNA using the immunoSEQ Assay, a bias-controlled multiplex PCR. Per the authors' processing: The number of nucleated cells in each sample was estimated by amplification of reference gene primers within the assay. To quantify the absolute abundance of each unique TCRbeta CDR3 rearrangement, sequence reads were collapsed and filtered. For each sample, productive Simpson clonality was calculated by taking the square root of Simpson's diversity index across productive rearrangements. Entries here come from immuneACCESS through TCRdb and include only in-frame sequences with V and J called. Some clones fail to appear in such tables; in the studies checked, an unresolved V gene covers under half of the shortfall, and the cause of the remainder is unknown. The DNA was the basis for D and trimming; V, J and clone size are from that table. This sample holds about 250,000 clones; approximately 90% were observed only once. The ten largest clones take up under 3% of the sample.

The receptor was isolated from a woman aged 18-29 years who had recovered from COVID-19. Source material: PBMCs or T cells enriched from blood (not recorded which). The rearranged segments are TRBV20-1 and TRBJ2-3; the central 9 bases match TRBD2. The nucleotide sequence reads TGCAGTGCTAGTATTGAAACTCGGGTAGCGGGGGCAAACCTCGGCACAGATACGCAGTATTTT. Its translation reads: CSASIETRVAGANLGTDTQYF.